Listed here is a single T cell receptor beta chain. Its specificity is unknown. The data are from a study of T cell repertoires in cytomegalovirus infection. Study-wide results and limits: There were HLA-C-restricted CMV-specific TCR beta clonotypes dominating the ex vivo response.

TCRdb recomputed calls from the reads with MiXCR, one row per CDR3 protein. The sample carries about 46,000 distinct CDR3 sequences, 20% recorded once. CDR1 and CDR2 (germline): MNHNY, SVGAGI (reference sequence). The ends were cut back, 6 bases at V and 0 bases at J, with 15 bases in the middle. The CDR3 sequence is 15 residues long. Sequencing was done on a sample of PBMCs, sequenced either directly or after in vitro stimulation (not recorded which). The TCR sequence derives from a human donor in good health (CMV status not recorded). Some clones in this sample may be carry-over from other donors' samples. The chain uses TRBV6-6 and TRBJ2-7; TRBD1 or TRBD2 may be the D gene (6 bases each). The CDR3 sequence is CASSSVGGHSYEQYF. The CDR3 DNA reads TGTGCCAGCAGCTCCGTGGGGGGCCACTCCTACGAGCAGTACTTC.